The entry below gives a single T cell receptor (beta chain) sequence along with its context. The antigen is not known. The record originates from a study of cytomegalovirus exposure and HLA in healthy donors. Broader study findings: Researchers reported that three CMV-associated chains were confirmed in vitro as CMV antigen-specific. Sequencing likely produced, as an artifact, a cluster of highly shared sequence variants. Earlier results showed most TCR beta V segments being productive about 87% or about 30% of the time.

At collection, donors were nominally healthy, but unrecorded immune exposures were probable. A multiplex PCR was run with 60 Vbeta primers and 13 Jbeta primers. Using immunoSEQ multiplex PCR, the repertoire was profiled, and TCRdb retains in-frame clones only, with some absent. The table has about 170,000 clones, roughly 80% seen once. The CDR3 runs 13 residues. CDR1 is SGHRS and CDR2 is YFSETQ in the germline V gene. Trimming pared 4 bases from V and 4 bases from J, leaving 9 bases between. V and J are TRBV5-1 and TRBJ2-1; D may be TRBD1 (6 bases). The receptor's source is a male donor in good health and CMV-seronegative. The specimen sequenced was PBMCs. The CDR3 loop reads CASSTTGYNEQFF. The CDR3 bases are TGCGCCAGCAGCACGACAGGTTACAATGAGCAGTTCTTC. Supplemented by reference TRBV5-1 and TRBJ2-1, the full variable domain reads KAGVTQTPRYLIKTRGQQVTLSCSPISGHRSVSWYQQTPGQGLQFLFEYFSETQRNKGNFPGRFSGRQFSNSRSEMNVSTLELGDSALYLCASSTTGYNEQFFGPGTRLTVL.